This TCR beta chain was captured by sequencing in a study of PD-L1 blockade in urothelial cancer. On the study more broadly: Reported median T cell count for blood samples was 120,000 to 150,000. Whole-study results and caveats: Below-median pretreatment blood TCR clonality was a predictor of better survival.

The method was immunoSEQ multiplex PCR; TCRdb's version includes in-frame clones alone and lacks a portion of them. This table holds 65,000 to 85,000 clones, around 93% found once. A remark on this clone: Its specificity is not known.

The time point: peripheral blood 6 weeks after treatment start. The material sequenced was PBMCs, taken around atezolizumab (anti-PD-L1) treatment. The source of this sequence is a woman of 80 years or more with urothelial cancer.

In DNA form, the CDR3 reads TGTGCCACCAGCAAGACTAGCGGAGGCCAAGAGACCCAGTACTTC. This gives the protein CATSKTSGGQETQYF. The chain couples TRBV15 to TRBJ2-5; 9 nucleotides line up with TRBD2. From germline, CDR1 is LNHNV and CDR2 YYDKDF (reference sequence). V gave up 4 bases and J gave up 1 base; unmatched junction bases: 4. The CDR3 contains 15 residues.